These 20 T cell receptor beta chains were all obtained from the same sample, sequenced in a study of blood T cell repertoires in COVID-19. Method: immunoSEQ multiplex PCR; TCRdb's copy keeps in-frame clones and lacks some. Of 200,000 to 250,000 clones listed, around nine tenths are singletons. The sequencing sample was made of peripheral blood. The receptor source for this set is a woman aged 55 to 70 who had recovered from COVID-19.

The rearrangement joins TRBV28 to TRBJ1-1; TRBD1 agrees at 7 bases. V trimming: 5 bases; J trimming: 1 base; junction bases outside the gene matches: 7. Germline V gene lookup returns CDR1 MDHEN and CDR2 SYDVKM. The length of the CDR3 is 15 residues. The CDR3 sequence is CASSPWGTENTEAFF. In nucleotides, the CDR3 is TGTGCCAGCAGTCCTTGGGGGACAGAGAACACTGAAGCTTTCTTT.

Turning to this clone: One end of the junction is discordant with germline, which a read error may explain. This sequence joins TRBV7-7 and TRBJ2-3; TRBD2 agrees at 8 bases. Germline CDR1 reads SSHAT; CDR2 reads FNYEAQ (reference sequence). This CDR3 has 15 amino acids. The CDR3 protein is CASSQTSGSTDTQYF. The CDR3 nucleotides read TGTGCTAGCAGCCAAACTAGCGGAAGCACAGATACGCAGTATTTT.

J is TRBJ2-3 and V is TRBV6-6; maybe TRBD2 (6 bases). This CDR3 region has 12 residues. The germline V gene encodes CDR1 MNHNY and CDR2 SVGAGI (reference sequence). The V gene lost 7 bases and the J gene lost 1 base, with 6 bases spanning the gap. CDR3 amino acids: CASTGGTDTQYF. The CDR3 nucleotides are TGTGCCAGCACGGGGGGCACAGATACGCAGTATTTT.

CDR3: CASSLAGGRETQYF. The CDR3 nucleotides are TGTGCCAGCAGCTTAGCAGGGGGCCGAGAGACCCAGTACTTC. The J gene is TRBJ2-5, the V gene TRBV7-9, with 7 positions matching TRBD1. In germline, CDR1 is SEHNR, CDR2 FQNEAQ (reference sequence). The junction had 2 bases not matched to a gene; V was cut back by 0 bases and J by 4 bases. The length of the CDR3 is 14 residues. Full variable domain (missing parts from reference TRBV7-9 and TRBJ2-5): DTGVSQNPRHKITKRGQNVTFRCDPISEHNRLYWYRQTLGQGPEFLTYFQNEAQLEKSRLLSDRFSAERPKGSFSTLEIQRTEQGDSAMYLCASSLAGGRETQYFGPGTRLLVL.

The chain uses TRBV14 and TRBJ1-6; D not resolved. CDR3 length: 18 amino acids. Germline V lookup: CDR1 SGHDN, CDR2 FVKESK. V lost 4 bases to trimming and J lost 0 bases, with 16 bases between them. As DNA, the CDR3 is TGTGCCAGCAGCCCTCCCTTGGGGAGAGTCTCCTATAATTCACCCCTCCACTTT. Its protein product is CASSPPLGRVSYNSPLHF.

Written as DNA, the CDR3 is TGTGCCAGCGGGGGGCGGACAGGAGGTGTCGTGGCCGAGCAGTACTTC. This gives the protein CASGGRTGGVVAEQYF. The rearrangement joins TRBV21-1 to TRBJ2-7; the DNA was not used to check the table's D call, TRBD1. TRBV21-1 is a known pseudogene. The CDR3 is 16 residues long.

The chain carries TRBV10-3 and TRBJ2-7; D not certain. Trimming pared 4 bases from V and 0 bases from J, leaving 10 bases between. CDR1 and CDR2 from the germline V gene are ENHRY and SYGVKD. The CDR3 extends over 14 amino acids. This chain's CDR3 is CAISVAPSSYEQYF. CDR3 bases: TGTGCCATCAGTGTGGCCCCGTCCTCCTACGAGCAGTACTTC.

The rearrangement uses TRBV20-1 and TRBJ2-1; 9 nucleotides match TRBD2. The CDR3 runs to 16 residues. Germline V gene lookup returns CDR1 DFQATT and CDR2 SNEGSKA (reference sequence). V shed 3 bases, J shed 7 bases, and the junction held 13 bases outside the gene matches. CDR3 residues: CSASLAGRPTLNEQFF. In nucleotides, the CDR3 is TGCAGTGCTAGTCTAGCGGGGCGACCTACTCTGAATGAGCAGTTCTTC.

The CDR3 reads CSASMTGGSEAFF. DNA of the CDR3: TGCAGTGCTAGTATGACGGGGGGATCGGAAGCTTTCTTT. The genes are TRBV20-1 and TRBJ1-1; D is possibly TRBD1 (5 bases). The CDR3 sequence is 13 residues long. V gave up 3 bases and J gave up 8 bases, with 16 bases separating them. The germline gives CDR1 DFQATT, CDR2 SNEGSKA (reference sequence).

The rearrangement links TRBV5-6 to TRBJ2-3; D is uncertain. The V gene lost 0 bases and the J gene lost 2 bases, with 10 bases spanning the gap. Germline CDR1 SGHDT, CDR2 YYEEEE. The CDR3 totals 15 residues. The CDR3 sequence is CASSLVGQYTDTQYF. The CDR3 region has the DNA TGTGCCAGCAGCTTGGTTGGTCAGTACACAGATACGCAGTATTTT.

The rearrangement joins TRBV29-1 to TRBJ1-5, with 8 bases matching TRBD1. The junction had 7 bases not matched to a gene; V was cut back by 7 bases and J by 2 bases. CDR1 SQVTM and CDR2 ANQGSEA come from the germline V gene. CDR3 length: 14 residues. The CDR3 reads CSAITGGGNQPQHF. The CDR3 DNA reads as TGCAGCGCCATAACAGGGGGAGGCAATCAGCCCCAGCATTTT.

CDR3 DNA: TGCAGTGCTAGGGGCTATCAGCCCCAGCATTTT. Residues: CSARGYQPQHF. The gene calls are TRBV20-1 and TRBJ1-5; no clear D gene. Trimming stripped 3 bases from V and 5 bases from J, with 5 bases between. There are 11 residues in the CDR3. Germline loops: CDR1 DFQATT, CDR2 SNEGSKA (reference sequence).

About this clone itself: An end of the junction does not agree with germline; a read error may underlie this. CDR3 sequence: CGVRGTEKLFF. The CDR3 DNA sequence: TGTGGCGTCAGGGGTACGGAAAAACTGTTTTTT. V gene TRBV29-1 combines with J gene TRBJ1-4; TRBD1 might be the D (6 bases). CDR1 is SQVTM, CDR2 ANQGSEA, per germline. CDR3 length equals 11 residues.

J is TRBJ1-3 and V is TRBV19; D remains unclear. The CDR3 totals 12 residues. The V gene's germline CDR1 is LNHDA and CDR2 SQIVND (reference sequence). V was pared by 6 bases and J by 4 bases, with 7 bases between. CDR3 amino acids: CASRTPGNTIYF. The DNA for the CDR3 is TGTGCCAGTAGAACACCCGGAAACACCATATATTTT. The full variable domain, completed using reference TRBV19 and TRBJ1-3, is DGGITQSPKYLFRKEGQNVTLSCEQNLNHDAMYWYRQDPGQGLRLIYYSQIVNDFQKGDIAEGYSVSREKKESFPLTVTSAQKNPTAFYLCASRTPGNTIYFGEGSWLTVV.

The chain links TRBV7-5 to TRBJ1-3. TRBV7-5 is assigned pseudogene status. This CDR3 has 19 amino acids. The CDR3 DNA reads TGTGCCAGAAGCTTATGGGTAAGATCGGCGGGGGACTCTGGAAACACCATATATTTT. Amino acids: CARSLWVRSAGDSGNTIYF.

The rearrangement joins TRBV5-1 to TRBJ2-3; maybe TRBD2 (6 bases). Trimming took 3 bases from V and 0 from J, leaving 14 bases between them. This CDR3 region has 16 residues. Germline V gene data show CDR1 as SGHRS and CDR2 as YFSETQ. The CDR3, as DNA: TGCGCCAGCAGCTCGTCGGCGGGGAGGAGCACAGATACGCAGTATTTT. Translating it yields CASSSSAGRSTDTQYF. Filled out from reference TRBV5-1 and TRBJ2-3, the complete variable domain reads KAGVTQTPRYLIKTRGQQVTLSCSPISGHRSVSWYQQTPGQGLQFLFEYFSETQRNKGNFPGRFSGRQFSNSRSEMNVSTLELGDSALYLCASSSSAGRSTDTQYFGPGTRLTVL.

J is TRBJ2-1 and V is TRBV3-1 (or the pseudogene TRBV3-2); D unclear. Looked up from germline, CDR1 is LGHDT and CDR2 is YNNKEL (reference sequence). Trimming pared 1 base from V and 3 bases from J, leaving 7 bases between. The CDR3 length is 14 residues. The CDR3 nucleotides read TGTGCCAGCAGCCAAGTTCCGAGCTACAATGAGCAGTTCTTC. This translates into CASSQVPSYNEQFF.

This clone has just one count. The rearrangement joins TRBV6-5 to TRBJ2-3; 7 bases are a match to TRBD2. This CDR3 region has 16 residues. Trimming took 3 bases from V and 0 from J; bases not matched to a gene: 6. The germline V gene encodes CDR1 MNHEY and CDR2 SVGAGI. The CDR3 DNA is TGTGCCAGCAGTTATTTTCCTAGCGGCAGCACAGATACGCAGTATTTT. This gives the protein CASSYFPSGSTDTQYF.

This clone was counted at least ten times. This sequence joins TRBV11-2 and TRBJ1-1, with a possible D match to TRBD1 (6 bases). Germline V gene lookup returns CDR1 SGHAT and CDR2 FQNNGV. There are 14 residues in the CDR3. V lost 5 bases, J lost 6 bases, and 16 bases lay in between. The CDR3 region is CASSPFQGTPEAFF. The CDR3 region has the DNA TGTGCCAGCAGCCCTTTCCAGGGGACCCCTGAAGCTTTCTTT.

This clone was observed a handful of times. This chain links TRBV13 with TRBJ1-2; 11 nucleotides align to TRBD1. The V gene end was trimmed by 4 bases and the J gene end by 6 bases; junction bases not matched to a gene: 10. In germline, CDR1 is PRHDT, CDR2 FYEKMQ (reference sequence). The CDR3 is made up of 16 amino acids. The DNA of the CDR3 is TGTGCCAGCAGCTCAACAGAGGACAGGGGGCAACATGGCTACACCTTC. This encodes CASSSTEDRGQHGYTF.